This T cell receptor beta chain was sequenced during a study of Graves' ophthalmopathy and Graves' hyperthyroidism. Among the exclusions were patients with other autoimmune diseases, uncontrolled infections, pregnancy or lactation. Sampling around 10 ml of fresh peripheral blood provided the PBMCs. This clonotype was recorded at least ten times. CDR3 regions of TCR beta were amplified from RNA transcripts. RT-PCR with HTBI primers came first, then second-round multiplex PCR. TCRdb processed the multiplex PCR reads anew with MiXCR; each CDR3 protein has one entry. The repertoire holds some 360,000 distinct CDR3 sequences, roughly 15% seen once, with 2% to 3% in the top ten. The CDR3 contains 14 residues. CDR1 SGHRS and CDR2 YFSETQ come from the germline V gene. The V gene lost 4 bases and the J gene lost 5 bases, with 15 bases spanning the gap.

The sample taken for sequencing was peripheral blood. This TCR was sampled from an adult woman with stable Graves' hyperthyroidism. This chain links TRBV5-1 with TRBJ2-5; TRBD1 is a possible D gene (5 bases). CDR3 DNA: TGCGCCAGCAGCGTCGACAGACAAGGGGAGACCCAGTACTTC. This gives the protein CASSVDRQGETQYF. Full variable domain (rest looked up from reference TRBV5-1 and TRBJ2-5): KAGVTQTPRYLIKTRGQQVTLSCSPISGHRSVSWYQQTPGQGLQFLFEYFSETQRNKGNFPGRFSGRQFSNSRSEMNVSTLELGDSALYLCASSVDRQGETQYFGPGTRLLVL.